This T cell receptor (beta chain) appears in the sequencing data of a study of technical replicates of blood from a handful of donors. Trimming removed 7 bases from V and 3 bases from J, with 10 bases in between. This CDR3 is built from 12 residues. CDR1 and CDR2 from the germline V gene are SQVTM and ANQGSEA. The table came from immunoSEQ multiplex PCR; TCRdb's copy has only in-frame clones and leaves some out. This table has approximately 51,000 clones, about 94% appearing once. Sequences were obtained from PBMCs. The chain carries TRBV29-1 and TRBJ2-1; D might be TRBD1 (6 bases). The receptor's source is a human donor in good health. Some clones in this sample may be carry-over from other donors' samples. CDR3 sequence: CSGGPFYNEQFF. DNA of the CDR3: TGCAGCGGGGGGCCCTTCTACAATGAGCAGTTCTTC.